The 8 T cell receptor beta chains below all came from one sample that was sequenced in a study of PD-L1 blockade in urothelial cancer. Method: immunoSEQ multiplex PCR; TCRdb's copy keeps in-frame clones and lacks some. Here the sample spans 35,000 or so clones, roughly 38% being singletons. The sample here was tumor tissue, taken before atezolizumab (anti-PD-L1) treatment. The origin of the receptors is a man between 60 and 75 years old with urothelial cancer.

The chain couples TRBV19 to TRBJ2-1, with TRBD2 matching 10 bases. V trimming: 5 bases; J trimming: 6 bases; junction bases outside the gene matches: 16. The CDR3 length is 18 residues. Germline assignment: CDR1 LNHDA and CDR2 SQIVND (reference sequence). The chain's CDR3 is CASSGLPETSGLVNEQFF. CDR3 sequence (DNA): TGTGCCAGTAGTGGCCTCCCGGAGACTAGCGGGCTTGTCAATGAGCAGTTCTTC.

This clone turned up a few times. V gene TRBV6-8 combines with J gene TRBJ2-7; TRBD2 matches 10 bases. This CDR3 spans 14 amino acids. V was clipped by 5 bases and J by 4 bases; unmatched bases: 5. CDR1 and CDR2 (germline): MNHGY, SAAAGT. In DNA form, the CDR3 reads TGTGCCAGCAGTCAGACTAGCGGGTCATACGAGCAGTACTTC. Translated, it gives CASSQTSGSYEQYF.

This chain links TRBV28 with TRBJ2-7; 9 bases line up with TRBD2. Per the germline V gene, CDR1 is MDHEN and CDR2 is SYDVKM. The V segment lost 2 bases and the J segment 1 base; nucleotides outside the gene matches: 3. This CDR3 is 15 amino acids long. The CDR3 sequence: CASSLLAGTSYEQYF. For the CDR3, the DNA is TGTGCCAGCAGTTTACTAGCGGGGACTTCCTACGAGCAGTACTTC. Supplemented by reference TRBV28 and TRBJ2-7, the full variable domain reads DVKVTQSSRYLVKRTGEKVFLECVQDMDHENMFWYRQDPGLGLRLIYFSYDVKMKEKGDIPEGYSVSREKKERFSLILESASTNQTSMYLCASSLLAGTSYEQYFGPGTRLTVT.

The rearrangement joins TRBV11-3 to TRBJ1-2; tentative D call: TRBD1 (5 bases). The CDR3 length is 15 residues. V shed 7 bases and J shed 5 bases, with 20 bases lying between them. Germline-derived CDR1 and CDR2 are SGHNT and YENEEA. DNA of the CDR3: TGTGCCAGCACCTCGGTCCTCGACAGTAAATATGGCTACACCTTC. Its translation is CASTSVLDSKYGYTF.

This sequence joins TRBV5-1 and TRBJ1-2; D may be TRBD1 (6 bases). V was pared by 0 bases and J by 8 bases, with 20 bases between. From germline, CDR1 is SGHRS and CDR2 YFSETQ. The CDR3 is 16 residues long. In DNA form, the CDR3 reads TGCGCCAGCAGCTTGGTAAGCCGAGGGGGATTGAACGGCTACACCTTC. Encoded protein: CASSLVSRGGLNGYTF.

The V and J genes are TRBV6-8 and TRBJ1-2, with 12 bases lining up with TRBD1. The CDR3 has 14 amino acids. V gave up 10 bases and J gave up 6 bases; unmatched junction bases: 9. CDR1 MNHGY and CDR2 SAAAGT come from the germline V gene. The CDR3 DNA is TGTGCCATCACCTCCGGGACAGGGGGCGATGGCTACACCTTC. Amino acids: CAITSGTGGDGYTF.

The chain carries TRBV5-1 and TRBJ2-3, with a tentative D call TRBD1 (6 bases). The CDR3 has 15 amino acids. V lost 4 bases, J lost 0 bases, and 12 bases lay in between. Germline values: CDR1 SGHRS, CDR2 YFSETQ. CDR3 nucleotide sequence: TGCGCCAGCAGCCCGGACAGTCCAAGCACAGATACGCAGTATTTT. This encodes CASSPDSPSTDTQYF.

This clone was seen repeatedly, ten times or more. The read gets to within 1 residue of the CDR3 end, and the germline J gene fills in the rest. The V gene is TRBV10-3, the J gene TRBJ2-1; D gene uncertain. Trimming took off 2 bases at V and 7 bases at J, with 6 bases between the two ends. The CDR3 loop spans 12 amino acids. Germline-derived CDR1 and CDR2 are ENHRY and SYGVKD. CDR3 protein: CAISEGPNEQFF. The DNA read from the CDR3 is TGTGCCATCAGTGAGGGCCCGAATGAGCAGTTC.